These 2 T cell receptor beta chains originate from one sample sequenced in a study of blood T cell repertoires in COVID-19. Some clones are missing from TCRdb's copy, which holds only in-frame ones; the method was immunoSEQ multiplex PCR. The repertoire includes around 86,000 clones, approximately 89% of them detected once, and 7.4% sits in the top ten. The sample was peripheral blood. The receptor set was obtained from a human donor with acute or convalescent COVID-19. The donor label of this sample is uncertain.

V gene TRBV27 combines with J gene TRBJ1-6; 9 nucleotides align to TRBD1. The germline gives CDR1 MNHEY, CDR2 SMNVEV (reference sequence). This CDR3 is built from 16 residues. With V trimmed by 4 bases and J by 2 bases, 3 bases remained unmatched. CDR3 nucleotide sequence: TGTGCCAGCAGTTCGACAGGGGGGACCTATAATTCACCCCTCCACTTT. Its translation: CASSSTGGTYNSPLHF.

The chain joins TRBV6-1 to TRBJ2-6; TRBD1 matches 7 bases. J gave up 0 bases and V 4 bases, and 3 bases lay outside the gene matches. The CDR3 length is 16 residues. Germline V gives CDR1 MNHNS, CDR2 SASEGT. DNA of the CDR3: TGTGCCAGCAGTGTCACAGGGGCCTCTGGGGCCAACGTCCTGACTTTC. Protein sequence: CASSVTGASGANVLTF.